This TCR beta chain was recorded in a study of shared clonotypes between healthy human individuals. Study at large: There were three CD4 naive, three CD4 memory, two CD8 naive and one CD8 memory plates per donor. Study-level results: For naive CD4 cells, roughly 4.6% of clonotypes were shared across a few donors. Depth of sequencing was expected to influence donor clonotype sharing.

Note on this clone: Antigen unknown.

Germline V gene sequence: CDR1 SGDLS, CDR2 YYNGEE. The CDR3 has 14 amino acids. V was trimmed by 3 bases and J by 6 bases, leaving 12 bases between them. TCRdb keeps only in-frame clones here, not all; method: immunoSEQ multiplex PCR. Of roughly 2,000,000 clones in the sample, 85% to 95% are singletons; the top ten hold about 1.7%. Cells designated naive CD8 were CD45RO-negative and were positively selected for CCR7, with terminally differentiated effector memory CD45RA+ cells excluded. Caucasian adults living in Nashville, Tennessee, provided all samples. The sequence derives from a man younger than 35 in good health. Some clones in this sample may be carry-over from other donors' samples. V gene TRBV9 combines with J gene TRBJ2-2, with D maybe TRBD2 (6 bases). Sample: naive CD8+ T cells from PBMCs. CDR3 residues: CASSGAGRPGELFF. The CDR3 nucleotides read TGTGCCAGCAGCGGAGCGGGCAGGCCCGGGGAGCTGTTTTTT.